This T cell receptor beta chain was observed in a study of Ad26.COV2.S vaccination and SARS-CoV-2 variants. Some clones are missing from TCRdb's copy, which holds only in-frame ones; the method was immunoSEQ multiplex PCR. The profile shows roughly 380,000 clones, about nine tenths of them singletons. Germline V gene lookup returns CDR1 MNHEY and CDR2 SMNVEV (reference sequence). The V gene end was trimmed by 5 bases and the J gene end by 1 base; junction bases not matched to a gene: 3. The CDR3 has 14 residues. Treatment: roughly 18 received Ad26.COV2.S at low or high dose, single or two shots; about five received placebo; per-sample allocation not given. Material that was analyzed had been drawn on day 63 after the first vaccine or placebo injection.

Here the sequenced sample was peripheral blood, taken in a trial of Ad26.COV2.S vaccine versus placebo. The chain combines TRBV27 with TRBJ2-7, with 9 bases identical to TRBD2. The origin of this receptor is a person between 18 and 60 years old who received the Ad26.COV2.S COVID-19 vaccine or a placebo. CDR3 amino acids: CASSPSGISYEQYF. The CDR3 DNA sequence: TGTGCCAGCAGTCCTAGCGGGATATCCTACGAGCAGTACTTC.